The present entry profiles one T cell receptor (beta chain) with its context. The data were obtained in a study of cytomegalovirus exposure and HLA in healthy donors. A multiplex PCR was run with 60 Vbeta primers and 13 Jbeta primers. Sequencing used immunoSEQ multiplex PCR; TCRdb keeps in-frame clones, though not all of them. The sample yields more than 80,000 clones, 64% seen once. Trimming removed 0 bases from V and 1 base from J, with 7 bases in between. The CDR3 sequence is 15 residues long. Germline V gene sequence: CDR1 SGHRS, CDR2 YFSETQ. This sequence joins TRBV5-1 and TRBJ2-2; D remains ambiguous. This sequence was found in a man aged 55 to 70 in good health and CMV-seronegative. The specimen was PBMCs. This CDR3 is CASSLGQMNTGELFF. DNA for the CDR3: TGCGCCAGCAGCTTGGGGCAGATGAACACCGGGGAGCTGTTTTTT.